This T cell receptor (beta chain) was profiled in a study of blood T cell repertoires in COVID-19. Study-level background: Two negative PCRs, clearance, or symptom resolution had been documented for recovered Cohort 3 donors. Whether acute or convalescent, the COVID-19 samples came from the United States, Italy and Spain. The analysed material was cDNA or gDNA that came from T cells, B-cell-depleted T cells, or PBMCs.

The CDR3 is made up of 17 amino acids. Germline V gene sequence: CDR1 GTSNPN, CDR2 SVGIG (reference sequence). Trimming left V 3 bases short and J 7 bases short, with 24 bases between. Assignments of participants to cohorts depended upon their own reported clinical history. TCRdb keeps only in-frame clones here, not all; method: immunoSEQ multiplex PCR. The table lists approximately 140,000 clones, approximately 84% of them singletons. The chain recombines TRBV30 with TRBJ1-4; D may be TRBD1 (5 bases). The sequence came from a man over 45 in a cohort exposed to, infected with or recovered from COVID-19 (not recorded which). Sequencing was performed on PBMCs or T cells enriched from blood (not recorded which). In nucleotides, the CDR3 is TGTGCCTGGAGAATCATGACCGTCGCAGGGCTAGGTGAAAAACTGTTTTTT. Encoded protein: CAWRIMTVAGLGEKLFF.